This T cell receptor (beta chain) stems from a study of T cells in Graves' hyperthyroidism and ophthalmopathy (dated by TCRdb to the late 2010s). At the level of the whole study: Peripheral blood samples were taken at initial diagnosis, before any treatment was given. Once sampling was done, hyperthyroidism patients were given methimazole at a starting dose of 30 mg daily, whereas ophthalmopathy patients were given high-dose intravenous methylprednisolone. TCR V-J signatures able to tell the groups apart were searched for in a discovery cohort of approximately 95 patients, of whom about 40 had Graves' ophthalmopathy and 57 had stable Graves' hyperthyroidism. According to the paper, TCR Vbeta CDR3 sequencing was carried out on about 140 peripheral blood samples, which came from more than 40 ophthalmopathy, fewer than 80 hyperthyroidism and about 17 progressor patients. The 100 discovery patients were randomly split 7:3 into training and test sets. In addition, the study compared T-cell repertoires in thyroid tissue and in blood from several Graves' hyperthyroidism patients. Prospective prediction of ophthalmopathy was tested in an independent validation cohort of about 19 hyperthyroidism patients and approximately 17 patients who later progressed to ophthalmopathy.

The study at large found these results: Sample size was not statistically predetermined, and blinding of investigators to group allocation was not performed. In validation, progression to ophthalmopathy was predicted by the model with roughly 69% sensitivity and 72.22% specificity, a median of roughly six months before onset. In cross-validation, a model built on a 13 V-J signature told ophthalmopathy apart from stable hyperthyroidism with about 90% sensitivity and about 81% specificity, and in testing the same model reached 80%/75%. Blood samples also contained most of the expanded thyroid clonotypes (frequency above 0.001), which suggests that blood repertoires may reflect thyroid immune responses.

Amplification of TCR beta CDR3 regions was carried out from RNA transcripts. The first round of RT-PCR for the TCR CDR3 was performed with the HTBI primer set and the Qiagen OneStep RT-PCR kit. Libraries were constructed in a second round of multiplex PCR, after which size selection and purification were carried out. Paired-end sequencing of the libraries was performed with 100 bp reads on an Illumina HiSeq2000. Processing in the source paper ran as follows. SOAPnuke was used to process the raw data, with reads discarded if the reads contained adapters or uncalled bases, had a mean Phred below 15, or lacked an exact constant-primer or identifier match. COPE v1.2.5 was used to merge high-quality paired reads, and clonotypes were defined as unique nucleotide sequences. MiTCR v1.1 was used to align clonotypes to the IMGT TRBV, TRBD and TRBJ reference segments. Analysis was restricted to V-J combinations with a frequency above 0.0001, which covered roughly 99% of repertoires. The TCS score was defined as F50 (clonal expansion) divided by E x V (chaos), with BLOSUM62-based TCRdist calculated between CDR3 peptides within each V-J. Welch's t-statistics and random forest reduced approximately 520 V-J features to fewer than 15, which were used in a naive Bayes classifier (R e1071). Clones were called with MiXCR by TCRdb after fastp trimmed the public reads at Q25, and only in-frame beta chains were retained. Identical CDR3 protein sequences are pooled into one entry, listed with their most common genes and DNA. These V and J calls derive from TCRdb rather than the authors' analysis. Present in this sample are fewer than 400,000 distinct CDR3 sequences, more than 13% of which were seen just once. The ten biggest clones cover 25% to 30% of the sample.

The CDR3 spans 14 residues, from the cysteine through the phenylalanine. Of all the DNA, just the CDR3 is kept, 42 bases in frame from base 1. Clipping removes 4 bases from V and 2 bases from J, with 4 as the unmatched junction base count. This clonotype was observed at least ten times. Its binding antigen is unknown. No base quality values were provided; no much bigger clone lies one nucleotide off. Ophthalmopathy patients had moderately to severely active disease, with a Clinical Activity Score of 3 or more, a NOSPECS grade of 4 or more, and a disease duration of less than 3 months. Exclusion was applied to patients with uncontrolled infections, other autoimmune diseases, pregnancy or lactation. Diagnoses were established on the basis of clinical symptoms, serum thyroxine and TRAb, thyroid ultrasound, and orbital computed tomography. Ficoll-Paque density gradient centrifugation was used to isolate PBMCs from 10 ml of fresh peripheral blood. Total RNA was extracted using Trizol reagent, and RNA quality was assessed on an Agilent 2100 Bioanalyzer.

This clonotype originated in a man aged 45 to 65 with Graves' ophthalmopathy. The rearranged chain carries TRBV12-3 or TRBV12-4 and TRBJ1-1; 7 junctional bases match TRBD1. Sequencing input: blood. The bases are TGTGCCAGCAGTTCCACAGGGGCTAACACTGAAGCTTTCTTT. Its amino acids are CASSSTGANTEAFF.